This T cell receptor (beta chain) was captured in a study of OX40 agonist ivuxolimab in advanced cancers. Background on the study: At 0.01 to 10 mg/kg, ivuxolimab was administered intravenously to patients every 2 weeks. Overall study results and limits: The study did not work out the antigen specificity of the expanded peripheral T cells. Certain nonresponding patients likewise had low normalized T-cell clonal expansion.

Repertoires were generated with immunoSEQ multiplex PCR, while TCRdb's copy carries only in-frame clones and drops some. The sample consists of 65,000 to 95,000 clones, 91% of them appearing once. As concerns this clone: Its specificity is not known.

Germline CDR1 LNHDA, CDR2 SQIVND (reference sequence). This CDR3 is built from 13 residues. The junction had 6 bases not matched to a gene; V was cut back by 6 bases and J by 8 bases. This TCR was sampled from an adult with an advanced solid tumor such as melanoma, head and neck, liver or kidney cancer. The sample consisted of CD4+ or CD8+ T cells sorted from blood, taken in a trial of the OX40 agonist ivuxolimab. J is TRBJ1-5 and V is TRBV19; TRBD1 matches at 8 bases. CDR3 protein: CASSGQGGEPQHF. The CDR3 nucleotides are TGTGCCAGTAGCGGACAGGGTGGGGAGCCCCAGCATTTT.